One and the same sample provided the 26 T cell receptor beta chains below, sequenced in a study of control samples from healthy donors and cancer patients. Libraries were prepared by immunoSEQ multiplex PCR; TCRdb keeps only in-frame clonotypes and omits some of them. The table has 80,000 to 85,000 clones, nearly 90% seen once. Sequencing used blood. The source is a woman in her fifties or sixties in good health.

The rearrangement uses TRBV19 and TRBJ1-2, with a possible D match to TRBD1 (5 bases). Germline CDR1 reads LNHDA; CDR2 reads SQIVND (reference sequence). Between the trimmed V and J ends, which lost 4 bases and 2 bases, there was a span of 8 bases. CDR3 length: 13 residues. CDR3 in amino acids: CASSRAGNYGYTF. CDR3 sequence (DNA): TGTGCCAGTAGTAGGGCAGGGAACTATGGCTACACCTTC.

This clone was recorded once. The gene calls are TRBV19 and TRBJ1-2; no firm D call. The V end lost 0 bases, the J end lost 0 bases, and 11 bases lay between the germline ends. The V gene's germline CDR1 is LNHDA and CDR2 SQIVND (reference sequence). The length of the CDR3 is 16 residues. CDR3 DNA: TGTGCCAGTAGTATAGATCGAGGAGCTTCTAACTATGGCTACACCTTC. This codes for CASSIDRGASNYGYTF.

This chain uses TRBV6-1 with TRBJ1-1; TRBD1 aligns across 7 bases. Unmatched junction bases numbered 16, after V lost 3 bases and J lost 0 bases. The CDR3 has 19 residues. CDR1 and CDR2 from the germline V gene are MNHNS and SASEGT. The CDR3 loop is CASSDFRYATGSVNTEAFF. The CDR3 nucleotides read TGTGCCAGCAGTGATTTTAGGTACGCGACAGGGTCGGTGAACACTGAAGCTTTCTTT.

V usage is TRBV2 and J usage is TRBJ1-1; 9 bases line up with TRBD1. CDR1 and CDR2 from the germline V gene are SNHLY and FYNNEI. CDR3 length: 15 residues. With V trimmed by 8 bases and J by 0 bases, 7 bases remained unmatched. The CDR3 loop is CASVGTGSVNTEAFF. In nucleotides, the CDR3 is TGTGCCAGCGTCGGGACAGGGTCGGTGAACACTGAAGCTTTCTTT.

This chain joins TRBV7-2 and TRBJ1-4, with TRBD1 as a possible D gene (5 bases). The germline CDR1 and CDR2 sequences are SGHTA and FQGNSA. There are 18 residues in the CDR3. The V end was cut by 1 base, the J end by 6 bases, with 21 bases between. The CDR3 spells CASSLDVQGGLRDEKLFF. CDR3 nucleotides: TGTGCCAGCAGCTTAGATGTTCAGGGAGGACTTAGGGATGAAAAACTGTTTTTT.

J is TRBJ2-3 and V is TRBV30, with 12 bases that match TRBD2. Germline V lookup: CDR1 GTSNPN, CDR2 SVGIG (reference sequence). V trimming: 3 bases; J trimming: 9 bases; junction bases outside the gene matches: 4. The CDR3 runs to 13 residues. CDR3 amino acids: CAWRTSGGSTQYF. Written as DNA, the CDR3 is TGTGCCTGGAGGACTAGCGGGGGCAGCACGCAGTATTTT.

V usage is TRBV7-8 and J usage is TRBJ1-6; tentative D call: TRBD1 (6 bases). The CDR3 is 13 residues long. Deletions cut 6 bases from V and 6 bases from J, with 9 bases between. Germline CDR1 SGHVS, CDR2 FQNEAQ. CDR3 coding DNA: TGTGCCAGCAGGGACAGTTCTAATTCACCCCTCCACTTT. Translating gives CASRDSSNSPLHF.

V usage is TRBV5-4 and J usage is TRBJ1-1; D might be TRBD1 (6 bases). V was clipped by 5 bases and J by 1 base, with 9 bases between them. This CDR3 region has 13 residues. Germline assignment: CDR1 SGHNT and CDR2 YYREEE (reference sequence). CDR3 protein: CASRPGQNTEAFF. The CDR3 DNA reads as TGTGCCAGCAGGCCGGGACAGAACACTGAAGCTTTCTTT.

V gene TRBV5-8 combines with J gene TRBJ1-2, with D perhaps TRBD1 (6 bases). The CDR3 is made up of 14 amino acids. The germline CDR1 and CDR2 sequences are SGHTS and YDEGEE. The V end lost 4 bases, the J end lost 4 bases, and 14 bases lay between the germline ends. In DNA, the CDR3 is TGTGCCAGCAGCCGAGGACAGCAGGGCTATGGCTACACCTTC. Amino acid sequence: CASSRGQQGYGYTF.

This clone occurred a few times. The gene calls are TRBV2 and TRBJ1-2; TRBD1 matches at 7 bases. The CDR3 is 14 residues long. Germline V gene sequence: CDR1 SNHLY, CDR2 FYNNEI. V trimming: 6 bases; J trimming: 4 bases; junction bases outside the gene matches: 8. CDR3 loop: CASSDNRGTYGYTF. For the CDR3, the DNA is TGTGCCAGCAGCGACAACAGGGGAACCTATGGCTACACCTTC.

The chain joins TRBV3-1 (or the pseudogene TRBV3-2) to TRBJ1-4; the D is unclear. The germline gives CDR1 LGHDT, CDR2 YNNKEL (reference sequence). The CDR3 spans 17 residues. V shed 0 bases and J shed 3 bases, with 14 bases lying between them. CDR3: CASSQDIPWAANEKLFF. The CDR3 DNA sequence: TGTGCCAGCAGCCAAGATATCCCTTGGGCTGCTAATGAAAAACTGTTTTTT.

J is TRBJ2-1 and V is TRBV23-1, with D hard to call. TRBV23-1 is identified as an open reading frame with a role that is uncertain. The CDR3 covers 13 residues. V was clipped by 6 bases and J by 3 bases, with 9 bases between them. The chain's CDR3 is CASSHHIYNEQFF. The DNA of the CDR3 is TGCGCCAGCAGCCATCACATCTACAATGAGCAGTTCTTC.

The chain recombines TRBV6-1 with TRBJ2-1; TRBD1 is a possible D gene (5 bases). From germline, CDR1 is MNHNS and CDR2 SASEGT. CDR3 length equals 15 residues. The V end was cut by 3 bases, the J end by 2 bases, with 11 bases between. The CDR3 is CASSDAGHTYNEQFF. CDR3 nucleotides: TGTGCCAGCAGTGACGCCGGACATACCTACAATGAGCAGTTCTTC.

The V call is TRBV12-2, the J call TRBJ2-4; the DNA was not compared with TRBD2, the D call given in the table. TRBV12-2 constitutes a pseudogene. The CDR3 length is 18 residues. The CDR3 here is CASRLPGPSGGAGDIQYF. DNA of the CDR3: TGTGCAAGTCGCTTACCCGGTCCCTCGGGGGGGGCCGGGGACATTCAGTACTTC.

The rearrangement joins TRBV15 to TRBJ1-5; D is ambiguous. The CDR3 spans 12 residues. V was shortened by 3 bases and J by 5 bases, with 5 bases between the two germline ends. CDR1 LNHNV and CDR2 YYDKDF come from the germline V gene (reference sequence). The CDR3 is CATSSNYQPQHF. The CDR3 bases are TGTGCCACCAGCAGCAATTATCAGCCCCAGCATTTT.

Here the CDR3 DNA reads TGTGCCAGCAGCACCTGGGAGGACCAGGGGGAAAAACTGTTTTTT. It specifies CASSTWEDQGEKLFF. V gene TRBV5-4 combines with J gene TRBJ1-4, with D perhaps TRBD1 (6 bases). Trimming left V 4 bases short and J 8 bases short, with 18 bases between. The CDR3 extends over 15 amino acids. Germline V CDR1 and CDR2: SGHNT, YYREEE (reference sequence).

This chain joins TRBV6-6 and TRBJ1-4; the D gene is possibly TRBD1 (6 bases). Trimming pared 7 bases from V and 5 bases from J, leaving 8 bases between. CDR1 is MNHNY and CDR2 is SVGAGI in the germline V gene (reference sequence). This CDR3 comprises 12 residues. The CDR3 protein is CASKQGNEKLFF. CDR3 DNA: TGTGCCAGCAAACAGGGAAATGAAAAACTGTTTTTT.

The J gene is TRBJ2-4, the V gene TRBV7-9; D remains ambiguous. The CDR3 extends over 13 amino acids. The germline V and J ends were trimmed by 2 bases and 8 bases, with 10 bases remaining between them. CDR1 SEHNR and CDR2 FQNEAQ come from the germline V gene (reference sequence). The CDR3 here is CASSLLGFDIQYF. DNA for the CDR3: TGTGCCAGCAGCTTATTGGGGTTTGACATTCAGTACTTC.

In nucleotides, the CDR3 is TGCGCCAGCAGCTTGTTAGGGACGGGCTATGGCTACACCTTC. This translates into CASSLLGTGYGYTF. The chain recombines TRBV5-1 with TRBJ1-2; tentative D call: TRBD1 (5 bases). Per germline, CDR1 SGHRS and CDR2 YFSETQ. The CDR3 spans 14 residues. The V gene lost 1 base and the J gene lost 4 bases, with 11 bases spanning the gap.

The chain couples TRBV27 to TRBJ1-5, with TRBD1 matching 11 bases. In germline, CDR1 is MNHEY, CDR2 SMNVEV (reference sequence). J was trimmed by 0 bases and V by 10 bases; bases with no gene match: 11. CDR3 length: 17 residues. The CDR3 coding sequence is TGTGCCACCCAGGACAGGGGGCTAAACAATAGCAATCAGCCCCAGCATTTT. Translating gives CATQDRGLNNSNQPQHF.

CDR3 sequence reads: CASSLNMGNTIYF. CDR3 coding DNA: TGCGCCAGCAGCCTGAACATGGGAAACACCATATATTTT. The rearrangement uses TRBV4-1 and TRBJ1-3; D uncertain. Germline CDR1 MGHRA, CDR2 YSYEKL. The CDR3 consists of 13 residues. The V gene lost 4 bases and the J gene lost 4 bases, with 8 bases spanning the gap.

The chain couples TRBV14 to TRBJ1-1, with D unresolved. The CDR3 covers 14 residues. The germline gives CDR1 SGHDN, CDR2 FVKESK. Trimming shortened V by 3 bases and J by 6 bases, and 14 bases separated the two germline ends. This CDR3 reads CASSHRVAGSEAFF. The CDR3 nucleotides are TGTGCCAGCAGCCATCGAGTAGCAGGTTCTGAAGCTTTCTTT.

This clone appeared a few times. V usage is TRBV2 and J usage is TRBJ2-1, with 7 bases fitting TRBD2. The V gene end was trimmed by 7 bases and the J gene end by 7 bases; junction bases not matched to a gene: 13. The CDR3 is 15 residues long. Per germline, CDR1 SNHLY and CDR2 FYNNEI. This chain's CDR3 is CASTQPGGMRNEQFF. The CDR3 DNA follows: TGTGCCAGCACCCAACCCGGGGGGATGAGAAATGAGCAGTTCTTC.

The chain has TRBV10-3 and TRBJ2-3; 11 nucleotides line up with TRBD2. Trimming at V came to 10 bases and at J to 6 bases, leaving 12 bases not matched to a gene. The CDR3 totals 15 residues. Germline values: CDR1 ENHRY, CDR2 SYGVKD. Here the CDR3 DNA reads TGTGCCAGTGCCGGGACTAGCGGAGGGGGGGATACGCAGTATTTT. Translating gives CASAGTSGGGDTQYF.

This chain connects TRBV2 to TRBJ1-5; D is unclear. Germline values: CDR1 SNHLY, CDR2 FYNNEI. This CDR3 region has 13 residues. With 4 bases removed from V and 5 bases from J, the gap between germline ends came to 9 bases. The CDR3 nucleotides are TGTGCCAGCAGTGTTGGTGTTTATCAGCCCCAGCATTTT. It encodes CASSVGVYQPQHF.

This chain joins TRBV19 and TRBJ1-1; no firm D call. The V gene's germline CDR1 is LNHDA and CDR2 SQIVND (reference sequence). The CDR3 is 11 amino acids. Deletions cut 7 bases from V and 3 bases from J, with 6 bases between. The CDR3 nucleotides read TGTGCCAGTACGGGGTACACTGAAGCTTTCTTT. This translates into CASTGYTEAFF.